The clone carrying this T cell receptor (beta chain) has only a few counts. No antigen is known for it. Via MiXCR, TCRdb re-called the reads, giving one row per CDR3 protein. The table lists approximately 770,000 distinct CDR3 sequences, about 29% of them singletons. The germline V and J ends were trimmed by 10 bases and 5 bases, with 18 bases remaining between them. CDR1 SNHLY and CDR2 FYNNEI come from the germline V gene. The CDR3 length is 14 residues. The data are from a study of T cell repertoires in cytomegalovirus infection. Looking at the study overall: HLA-C-restricted CMV epitopes, recently identified, and well-studied HLA-B-restricted ones were used by the study. It was the public TCR beta signatures that indicated both CMV infection and matching HLA type.

Study results and limitations: CMV-specific TCR beta clonotypes restricted by HLA-C were the ones dominating the ex vivo response.

This sequence joins TRBV2 and TRBJ2-1; D might be TRBD2 (6 bases). The specimen was cultured CD8+ T cells from PBMCs, collected from culture after CMV antigen stimulation. This TCR derives from a human donor in good health (CMV status not recorded). Some clones in this sample may be carry-over from other donors' samples. The CDR3 spells CATLGAGRHNEQFF. CDR3 nucleotides: TGTGCCACTCTAGGGGCGGGGCGGCACAATGAGCAGTTCTTC.